This T cell receptor beta chain is drawn from a study of shared clonotypes between healthy human individuals (dated by TCRdb to the early 2020s). Study-wide context: The cohort comprised a couple of women and three men aged 18 to 49 years. For each donor, three plates each were used for CD4 naive and CD4 memory, two plates were used for CD8 naive, and one plate was used for CD8 memory. The study deeply sequenced blood TCR repertoires of about five healthy adults to estimate repertoire size and the extent of clonotype sharing between individuals. To increase sequencing depth and limit assay-specific biases, TCR repertoire library preparation and sequencing were carried out by different laboratories using diverse techniques. Between about 0.9 and 8.9 billion PBMCs per donor were obtained by leukapheresis. Paper-wide results and their limitations: The genetic and exposure-history diversity represented was limited by the small number of donors. Sharing across a handful of donors was observed for about 5% of naive CD4, less than 4% of naive CD8, 2% to 2.5% of memory CD4, and about 0.4% of memory CD8 clonotypes. Based on pairwise subsampling, the degree of clonotype sharing among donors was expected to be affected by sequencing depth. Estimated clonotype richness was generally larger for naive than for memory subsets. Even with the large sequencing depth, rarefaction of the sorted-subset datasets indicated that sequencing was incomplete. Higher generation probabilities were observed for clonotypes shared by all four sorted-subset donors than for non-shared clonotypes. Sampling was limited to blood, and TCR repertoires in tissue likely differ from TCR repertoires in blood.

Using the deep immunoSEQ assay, multiplex PCR amplified TCR CDR3 regions from genomic DNA. Genomic DNA extracted from each cell subset was distributed evenly over all wells of several immunoSEQ 96-well plates, and each plate served as one replicate. For sorted subsets, each replicate PCR was loaded with around 220 ng genomic DNA, equivalent to some 31,000 T cell genomes. Purified libraries were measured with a Qubit 3.0 fluorometer, size-checked on a Bioanalyzer 2100, and measured again with the KAPA Library Quantification kit. A separate single-read 150-cycle Illumina NextSeq 550 flow cell was used to sequence each immunoSEQ 96-well plate. The authors' analysis ran thus. Because the immunoSEQ output included only junctional sequences and no quality scores, the filtering could not be the same as the filtering used for full-length reads. To assign V/J genes and CDR3, sequences were annotated using PyIR, a Python wrapper for IgBLAST v1.9, with IMGT germline references. Reads with weak V/J assignments (E-value above 1e-6), missing CDR3, stop codons, out-of-frame junctions, or ambiguous translated residues were removed. V3J clonotypes were defined by identical inferred V gene, J gene, and CDR3 amino acid sequence. Percentage overlap between repertoires was computed as shared unique clonotypes divided by the size of the smaller repertoire. RTK rarefaction, the Chao1 estimator, and Recon v2.1 estimates of unobserved clonotypes were used to assess repertoire richness. For all TCRbeta clonotypes obtained by the gDNA method from a handful of donors, generation probabilities were computed with OLGA. The clones in this table, taken by TCRdb from immuneACCESS, are in-frame only. Not every clone is retained; where verified, under half of the shortfall comes from an unresolved V gene, and the cause of the rest is unknown. Clonal size and the V and J genes are those of that table, whereas D and trimming came from the DNA. Across this sample there are 2 million to 3 million clones, with approximately 93% seen only once. The leading ten clones occupy about 0.34% of the sample.

This clone occurred once. Its antigen target is currently unknown. No base quality information exists; no much larger clone differs at one position. From its cysteine to its phenylalanine, the CDR3 spans 13 amino acids. The retained sequence is limited to the CDR3, 39 bases, with the frame set at the first base. Looking up the germline V gene (reference sequence) yields CDR1 SGHNT and CDR2 YYREEE. The germline V end is reduced by 4 bases and the J end by 5 bases; junction bases left unmatched: 4. Healthy HIV-negative adults with no recently reported acute infections or vaccinations were included as donors. Every donor was a Caucasian adult residing in Nashville, Tennessee, USA. Magnetic negative selection was used to enrich CD4+ T cells, after which naive cells were positively selected on CD45RA and the negative fraction became the memory subset. After blood collection by leukapheresis, PBMCs were isolated using Ficoll-Histopaque density gradient centrifugation and then cryopreserved in the vapor phase of liquid nitrogen. Analytical flow cytometry was used to check the purity and quantity of each magnetically sorted T cell population. Each sorted fraction had its genomic DNA isolated and then quantified by UV absorbance on a Nanodrop 2000c.

The sequenced material came from naive CD4+ T cells from PBMCs. The cell subset or site label for this specimen denotes: CD45RA+ positively selected. This sequence uses TRBV5-4 and TRBJ2-3, with 7 bases matching TRBD1. The origin of this receptor is a man aged 18 to 35 in good health. Some clones in this sample may be carry-over from other donors' samples. This receptor has the CDR3 CASSPTGKDTQYF. The bases are TGTGCCAGCAGCCCGACAGGGAAAGATACGCAGTATTTT.